What follows describes a single TCR beta chain. This sample includes further DNA sequences coding for the same CDR3. The method was immunoSEQ multiplex PCR; TCRdb's version includes in-frame clones alone and lacks a portion of them. The data show 150,000 to 200,000 clones, with approximately 92% seen just once and roughly 3.9% held by the top ten. The sample comes from a study of control samples from healthy donors and cancer patients. Germline V lookup: CDR1 SGDLS, CDR2 YYNGEE. CDR3 length: 13 amino acids. V gave up 0 bases and J gave up 5 bases, with 8 bases separating them. The V call is TRBV9, the J call TRBJ1-2, with D tentatively TRBD1 (5 bases). Sequencing used blood. The TCR comes from a woman in her sixties or seventies in good health. CDR3 DNA sequence: TGTGCCAGCAGCGTAGGAGGGGATTATGGCTACACCTTC. It encodes CASSVGGDYGYTF. Looking up the rest from reference TRBV9 and TRBJ1-2 gives the full variable domain: DSGVTQTPKHLITATGQRVTLRCSPRSGDLSVYWYQQSLDQGLQFLIQYYNGEERAKGNILERFSAQQFPDLHSELNLSSLELGDSALYFCASSVGGDYGYTFGSGTRLTVV.